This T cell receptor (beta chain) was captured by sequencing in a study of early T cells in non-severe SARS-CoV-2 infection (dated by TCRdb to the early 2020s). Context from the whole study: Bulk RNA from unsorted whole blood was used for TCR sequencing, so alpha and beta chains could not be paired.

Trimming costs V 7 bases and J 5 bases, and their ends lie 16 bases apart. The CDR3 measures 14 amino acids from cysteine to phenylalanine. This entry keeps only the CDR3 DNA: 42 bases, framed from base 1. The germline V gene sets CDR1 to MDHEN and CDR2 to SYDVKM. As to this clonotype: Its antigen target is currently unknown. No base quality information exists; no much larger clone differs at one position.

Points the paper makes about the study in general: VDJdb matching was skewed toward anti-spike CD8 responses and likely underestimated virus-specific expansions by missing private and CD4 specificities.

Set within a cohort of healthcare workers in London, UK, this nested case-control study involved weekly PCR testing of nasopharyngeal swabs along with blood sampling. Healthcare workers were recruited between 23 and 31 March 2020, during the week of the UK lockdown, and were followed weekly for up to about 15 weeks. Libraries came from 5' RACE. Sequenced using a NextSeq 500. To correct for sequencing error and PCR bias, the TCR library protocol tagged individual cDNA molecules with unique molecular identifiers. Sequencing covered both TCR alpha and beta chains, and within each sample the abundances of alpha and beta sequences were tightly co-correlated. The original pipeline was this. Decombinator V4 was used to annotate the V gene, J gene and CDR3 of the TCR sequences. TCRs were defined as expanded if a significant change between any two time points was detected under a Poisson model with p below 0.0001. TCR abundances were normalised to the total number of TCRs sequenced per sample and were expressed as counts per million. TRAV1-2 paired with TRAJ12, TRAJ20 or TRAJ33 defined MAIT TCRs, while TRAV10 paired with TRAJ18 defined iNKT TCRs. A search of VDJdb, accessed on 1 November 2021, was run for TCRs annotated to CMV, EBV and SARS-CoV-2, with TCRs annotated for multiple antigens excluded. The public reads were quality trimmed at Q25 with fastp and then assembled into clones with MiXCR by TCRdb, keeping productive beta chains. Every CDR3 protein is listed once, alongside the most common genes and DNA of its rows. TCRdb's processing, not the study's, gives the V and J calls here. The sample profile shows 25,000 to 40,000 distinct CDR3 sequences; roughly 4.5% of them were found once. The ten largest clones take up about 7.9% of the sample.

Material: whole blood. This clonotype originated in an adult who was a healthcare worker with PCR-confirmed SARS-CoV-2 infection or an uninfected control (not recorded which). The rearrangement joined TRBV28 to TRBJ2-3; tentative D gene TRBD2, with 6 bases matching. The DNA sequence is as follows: TGTGCCAGCAATAAACGACTAGAGATAGATACGCAGTATTTT. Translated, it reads CASNKRLEIDTQYF.